This T cell receptor beta chain was retrieved from a study of T cell repertoires in cytomegalovirus infection. Turning to the study itself: Matching HLA type, along with CMV infection, was indicated by public TCR beta signatures. The study's findings and limits: The response measured ex vivo was dominated by TCR beta clonotypes (HLA-C-restricted and CMV-specific).

CDR3 length: 15 residues. Trimming at V came to 6 bases and at J to 0 bases, leaving 7 bases not matched to a gene. One entry per CDR3 protein, called by TCRdb with MiXCR from the reads. The table lists more than 650,000 distinct CDR3 sequences, 35% to 45% of them singletons. Details on this clonotype: Its cognate antigen is unknown.

The sequencing sample was made of PBMCs. The chain combines TRBV12-3 or TRBV12-4 with TRBJ2-5; 7 nucleotides agree with TRBD1. The source of this sequence is a human donor in good health (CMV status not recorded). Some clones in this sample may be carry-over from other donors' samples. The CDR3 region is CASSHPDRYQETQYF. The CDR3, as DNA: TGTGCCAGCAGCCATCCGGACAGGTACCAAGAGACCCAGTACTTC.